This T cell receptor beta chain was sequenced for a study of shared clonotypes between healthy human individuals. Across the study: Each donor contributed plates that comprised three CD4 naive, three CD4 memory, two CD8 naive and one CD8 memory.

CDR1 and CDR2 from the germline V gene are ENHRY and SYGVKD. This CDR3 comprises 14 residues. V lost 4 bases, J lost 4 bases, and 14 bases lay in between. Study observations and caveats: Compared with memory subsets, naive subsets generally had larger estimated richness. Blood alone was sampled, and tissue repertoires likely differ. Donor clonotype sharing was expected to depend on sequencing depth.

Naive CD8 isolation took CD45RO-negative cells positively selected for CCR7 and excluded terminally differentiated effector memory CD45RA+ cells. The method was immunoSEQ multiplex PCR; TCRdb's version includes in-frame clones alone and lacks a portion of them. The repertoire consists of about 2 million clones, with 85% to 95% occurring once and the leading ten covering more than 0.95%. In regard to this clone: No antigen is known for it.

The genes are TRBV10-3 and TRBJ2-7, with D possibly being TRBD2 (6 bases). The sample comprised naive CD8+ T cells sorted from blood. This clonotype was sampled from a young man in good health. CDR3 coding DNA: TGTGCCATCAGTGTAGGGACTCAAGCGTACGAGCAGTACTTC. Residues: CAISVGTQAYEQYF.